This T cell receptor beta chain was retrieved from a study of blood T cell repertoires in COVID-19. Worth noting for this clone: A read error may produce the germline difference seen at one junction end.

Produced via immunoSEQ multiplex PCR; TCRdb's table is partial and in-frame only. The sample consists of about 380,000 clones, around nine tenths of them appearing once. Germline-derived CDR1 and CDR2 are MNHGY and SVAAGI. The CDR3 runs to 12 residues. The sequence was obtained from a woman under 30 who had recovered from COVID-19. Sequencing was carried out using PBMCs or T cells enriched from blood (not recorded which). The V call is TRBV6-9, the J call TRBJ1-2; D possibly corresponds to TRBD1 (6 bases). CDR3: CASSYLSDSTLF. The CDR3 DNA reads TGTGCCAGCAGTTACCTTTCGGACAGTACCCTCTTC.